This T cell receptor beta chain was identified in a study of regulatory T cells in long-lasting Graves disease. Arm-PCR of CDR3 regions and iRepertoire HTBI primers were used to build TCR beta libraries. TCRdb reprocessed the multiplex PCR reads with MiXCR, giving one entry per CDR3 protein. The profile covers 300,000 to 400,000 distinct CDR3 sequences, with about 20% appearing a single time and less than 30% taken by the ten largest. As to time point: persistent/refractory GD, antithyroid drugs over 5 years with positive TRAb. With RNA extracted from PBMCs as input, the TCR library was made. The CDR3 is made up of 13 amino acids. Trimming removed 0 bases from V and 6 bases from J, with 6 bases in between. CDR1 is SGHAT, CDR2 FQNNGV, per germline. This clonotype was found many times.

The receptor was derived from a female donor with Graves disease. Sequencing used peripheral blood mononuclear cells (PBMCs), obtained when the disease was refractory, from a patient treated with antithyroid drugs. The J gene is TRBJ1-5, the V gene TRBV11-2; D is unclear. The CDR3 loop is CASSLDEGQPQHF. In DNA form, the CDR3 reads TGTGCCAGCAGCTTAGATGAGGGTCAGCCCCAGCATTTT.